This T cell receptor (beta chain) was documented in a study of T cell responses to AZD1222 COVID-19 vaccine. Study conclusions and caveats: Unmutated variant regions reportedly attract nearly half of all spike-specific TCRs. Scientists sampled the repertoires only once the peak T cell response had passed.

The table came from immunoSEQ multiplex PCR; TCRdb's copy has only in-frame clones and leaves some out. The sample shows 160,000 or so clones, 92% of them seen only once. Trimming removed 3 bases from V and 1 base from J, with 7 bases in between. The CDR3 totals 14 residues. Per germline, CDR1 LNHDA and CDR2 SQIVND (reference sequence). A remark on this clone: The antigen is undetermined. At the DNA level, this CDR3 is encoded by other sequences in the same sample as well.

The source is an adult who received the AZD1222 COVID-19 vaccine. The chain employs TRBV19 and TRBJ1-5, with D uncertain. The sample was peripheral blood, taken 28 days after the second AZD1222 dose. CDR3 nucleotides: TGTGCCAGTAGTATCGGTACAAGCAATCAGCCCCAGCATTTT. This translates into CASSIGTSNQPQHF.